One and the same sample provided the 20 T cell receptor beta chains below, sequenced in a study of long-term antiretroviral therapy in people with HIV. Running of the v3.0 immunoSEQ assay took place at survey level. TCRdb keeps only in-frame clones here, not all; method: immunoSEQ multiplex PCR. The repertoire holds about 24,000 clones, under 90% seen once, with more than 15% in the top ten. This sample comprised unsorted PBMCs, obtained at the start of antiretroviral therapy, before treatment. The receptors stem from a woman under 30 with HIV.

As DNA, the CDR3 is TGTGCCTGGAGTGTAGTCAGCACGGGGGAGCTGTTTTTT. Residues: CAWSVVSTGELFF. This rearrangement joins TRBV30 to TRBJ2-2; no firm D call. The CDR3 runs to 13 residues. Trimming left V 0 bases short and J 8 bases short, with 10 bases between. Germline V gene data show CDR1 as GTSNPN and CDR2 as SVGIG (reference sequence).

Only a few counts were recorded for this clone. The genes are TRBV6-1 and TRBJ1-3; D gene unclear. CDR3 length equals 13 residues. Germline-derived CDR1 and CDR2 are MNHNS and SASEGT. Trimming took off 3 bases at V and 4 bases at J, with 7 bases between the two ends. In DNA, the CDR3 is TGTGCCAGCAGTGAGGTCCAGGGAAACACCATATATTTT. Its protein product is CASSEVQGNTIYF.

The J gene is TRBJ2-7, the V gene TRBV19; a possible D gene is TRBD2 (6 bases). This CDR3 comprises 14 residues. The ends were cut back, 1 base at V and 5 bases at J, with 12 bases in the middle. The germline gives CDR1 LNHDA, CDR2 SQIVND (reference sequence). In nucleotides, the CDR3 is TGTGCCAGTAGTATAGGGACACTAGCCCACGAGCAGTACTTC. As protein: CASSIGTLAHEQYF.

The chain is built from TRBV2 and TRBJ2-2; D gene unclear. Trimming took 1 base from V and 7 from J, leaving 10 bases between them. Germline CDR1 SNHLY, CDR2 FYNNEI. This CDR3 contains 14 residues. DNA for the CDR3: TGTGCCAGCAGTGAAGAAGTTAGGGACGGGGAGCTGTTTTTT. It encodes CASSEEVRDGELFF.

The gene calls are TRBV28 and TRBJ1-1, with D uncertain. Trimming removed 3 bases at V and 5 bases at J, with 4 bases between. This CDR3 is 11 amino acids long. CDR1 and CDR2 from the germline V gene are MDHEN and SYDVKM. The DNA of the CDR3 is TGTGCCAGCAGTTTTGGGACTGAAGCTTTCTTT. It translates to CASSFGTEAFF. The whole variable domain, remainder taken from reference TRBV28 and TRBJ1-1, is DVKVTQSSRYLVKRTGEKVFLECVQDMDHENMFWYRQDPGLGLRLIYFSYDVKMKEKGDIPEGYSVSREKKERFSLILESASTNQTSMYLCASSFGTEAFFGQGTRLTVV.

The chain carries TRBV13 and TRBJ1-1; D is uncertain. Germline V gene sequence: CDR1 PRHDT, CDR2 FYEKMQ (reference sequence). The V end was cut by 5 bases, the J end by 0 bases, with 4 bases between. CDR3 length: 12 residues. The CDR3 loop is CASSRMNTEAFF. The CDR3 DNA sequence: TGTGCCAGCAGCCGAATGAACACTGAAGCTTTCTTT.

The chain is built from TRBV5-1 and TRBJ1-2; D unclear. The ends were cut back, 9 bases at V and 3 bases at J, with 9 bases in the middle. The V gene's germline CDR1 is SGHRS and CDR2 YFSETQ. There are 11 residues in the CDR3. CDR3 DNA sequence: TGCGCCATCCAGAACCACTATGGCTACACCTTC. Amino acids: CAIQNHYGYTF.

This clone showed up just a few times. The CDR3 region has the DNA TGTGCCAGCAGCCTCTGGGACAGGGCTAACTATGGCTACACCTTC. Amino acids: CASSLWDRANYGYTF. The rearrangement joins TRBV5-8 to TRBJ1-2, with TRBD1 matching over 9 bases. Germline CDR1 is SGHTS and CDR2 is YDEGEE. V trimming: 4 bases; J trimming: 0 bases; junction bases outside the gene matches: 4. The CDR3 contains 15 residues.

This clone was counted between two and nine times. The chain uses TRBV2 and TRBJ1-2; D not certain. V was clipped by 1 base and J by 5 bases, with 8 bases between them. Germline CDR1 SNHLY, CDR2 FYNNEI. The CDR3 runs 13 residues. The CDR3 coding sequence is TGTGCCAGCAGTGAAGTGGGAGGTTATGGCTACACCTTC. Its translation is CASSEVGGYGYTF.

This chain connects TRBV5-6 to TRBJ2-6, with D possibly being TRBD1 (6 bases). The V end was cut by 6 bases, the J end by 0 bases, with 10 bases between. Germline V gives CDR1 SGHDT, CDR2 YYEEEE. This CDR3 is 15 amino acids long. CDR3 nucleotides: TGTGCCAGCAAAACAGGGAGCTCTGGGGCCAACGTCCTGACTTTC. It encodes CASKTGSSGANVLTF.

This clone was picked up one time. The genes are TRBV29-1 and TRBJ2-5; TRBD1 is a possible D gene (5 bases). The germline V gene encodes CDR1 SQVTM and CDR2 ANQGSEA. The CDR3 consists of 12 residues. Between the trimmed V and J ends, which lost 4 bases and 4 bases, there was a span of 10 bases. CDR3 nucleotide sequence: TGCAGCGTTGTCTGGGGCCCAGAGACCCAGTACTTC. Encoded protein: CSVVWGPETQYF.

DNA of the CDR3: TGTGCCAGCAGCCGGGTGACGGTGAATGAGCAGTTCTTC. Protein sequence: CASSRVTVNEQFF. This chain connects TRBV11-2 to TRBJ2-1, with D unclear. Germline V gene data show CDR1 as SGHAT and CDR2 as FQNNGV. With 5 bases removed from V and 7 bases from J, the gap between germline ends came to 12 bases. The CDR3 runs to 13 residues. Supplemented by reference TRBV11-2 and TRBJ2-1, the full variable domain reads EAGVAQSPRYKIIEKRQSVAFWCNPISGHATLYWYQQILGQGPKLLIQFQNNGVVDDSQLPKDRFSAERLKGVDSTLKIQPAKLEDSAVYLCASSRVTVNEQFFGPGTRLTVL.

In its sample, this clone was seen once. The chain recombines TRBV18 with TRBJ2-7; either TRBD1 or TRBD2 may supply D (5 bases each). Per germline, CDR1 KGHSH and CDR2 LQKENI. Deletions cut 0 bases from V and 1 base from J, with 7 bases between. The CDR3 is 14 residues long. The CDR3 DNA follows: TGTGCCAGCTCACCACCGGGGGATTCCTACGAGCAGTACTTC. It yields the protein CASSPPGDSYEQYF. Full variable domain (missing parts from reference TRBV18 and TRBJ2-7): NAGVMQNPRHLVRRRGQEARLRCSPMKGHSHVYWYRQLPEEGLKFMVYLQKENIIDESGMPKERFSAEFPKEGPSILRIQQVVRGDSAAYFCASSPPGDSYEQYFGPGTRLTVT.

This chain links TRBV19 with TRBJ1-1; a possible D gene is TRBD1 (5 bases). The V end was cut by 5 bases, the J end by 10 bases, with 23 bases between. Germline-derived CDR1 and CDR2 are LNHDA and SQIVND (reference sequence). The CDR3 sequence is 15 residues long. The CDR3 DNA reads TGTGCCAGTAGTCCACACCCGGGCGACAGTCTCGGAGCTTTCTTT. This encodes CASSPHPGDSLGAFF. The variable domain in full, with the rest retrieved from reference TRBV19 and TRBJ1-1, is DGGITQSPKYLFRKEGQNVTLSCEQNLNHDAMYWYRQDPGQGLRLIYYSQIVNDFQKGDIAEGYSVSREKKESFPLTVTSAQKNPTAFYLCASSPHPGDSLGAFFGQGTRLTVV.

The gene calls are TRBV5-1 and TRBJ2-5; weak D call: TRBD1 (6 bases). V shed 4 bases and J shed 1 base, with 11 bases lying between them. This CDR3 comprises 14 residues. Germline loops: CDR1 SGHRS, CDR2 YFSETQ. The CDR3 DNA reads as TGCGCCAGCAGCCCTGGACAGCTCCAAGAGACCCAGTACTTC. Translating gives CASSPGQLQETQYF.

The chain recombines TRBV7-2 with TRBJ2-5; 10 bases map to TRBD2. The J segment lost 5 bases and the V segment lost 2 bases, leaving 5 bases of the junction unmatched. Germline loops: CDR1 SGHTA, CDR2 FQGNSA. The CDR3 spans 15 residues. The CDR3 bases are TGTGCCAGCAGCTTATTCAGCGGGGGGGCCGAGACCCAGTACTTC. Its protein product is CASSLFSGGAETQYF.

The rearrangement links TRBV9 to TRBJ2-2; no clear D gene. Looked up from germline, CDR1 is SGDLS and CDR2 is YYNGEE. The CDR3 extends over 13 amino acids. Deletions cut 7 bases from V and 3 bases from J, with 10 bases between. CDR3 DNA sequence: TGTGCCAGCGGTCCCCCGGACACCGGGGAGCTGTTTTTT. The encoded protein is CASGPPDTGELFF.

This clone was counted between two and nine times. V and J are TRBV9 and TRBJ1-5; possibly TRBD1 for D (5 bases). Germline lookup yields CDR1 SGDLS and CDR2 YYNGEE. CDR3 size: 15 residues. Trimming removed 0 bases at V and 6 bases at J, with 13 bases between. CDR3 protein: CASSVEAVGGQPQHF. In nucleotides, the CDR3 is TGTGCCAGCAGCGTAGAGGCGGTTGGGGGTCAGCCCCAGCATTTT.

The chain links TRBV28 to TRBJ1-3; unclear D gene. Germline CDR1 is MDHEN and CDR2 is SYDVKM. The CDR3 totals 17 residues. Trimming stripped 1 base from V and 0 bases from J, with 13 bases between. The CDR3 region has the DNA TGTGCCAGCAGTTTATCCGGAAAGGGCCGCTCTGGAAACACCATATATTTT. Its protein product is CASSLSGKGRSGNTIYF.

This chain joins TRBV7-3 and TRBJ2-2, with unresolved D. The CDR3 has 14 amino acids. V gave up 0 bases and J gave up 5 bases, with 7 bases separating them. Germline V gene lookup returns CDR1 SGHTA and CDR2 FQGTGA. The DNA for the CDR3 is TGTGCCAGCAGCTTAACTCCTCTGACCGGGGAGCTGTTTTTT. Amino acids: CASSLTPLTGELFF.